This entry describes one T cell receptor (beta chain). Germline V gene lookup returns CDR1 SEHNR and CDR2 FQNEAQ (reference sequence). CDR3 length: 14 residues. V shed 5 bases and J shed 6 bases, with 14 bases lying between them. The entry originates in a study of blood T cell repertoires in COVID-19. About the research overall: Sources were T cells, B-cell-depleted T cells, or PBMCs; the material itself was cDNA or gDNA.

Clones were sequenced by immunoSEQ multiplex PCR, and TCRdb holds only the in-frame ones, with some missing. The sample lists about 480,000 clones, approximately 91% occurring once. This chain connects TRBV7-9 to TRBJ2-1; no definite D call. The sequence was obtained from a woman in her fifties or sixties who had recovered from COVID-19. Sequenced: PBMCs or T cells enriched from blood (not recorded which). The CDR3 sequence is CASSPSLGANEQFF. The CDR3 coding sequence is TGTGCCAGCAGCCCCTCCTTGGGCGCCAATGAGCAGTTCTTC.